This TCR beta chain was recorded in a study of shared clonotypes between healthy human individuals. This CDR3 is 13 amino acids long. V was clipped by 1 base and J by 0 bases, with 4 bases between them. Germline loops: CDR1 LNHNV, CDR2 YYDKDF (reference sequence). Study-level findings and limits: Larger estimated richness was generally seen in naive subsets than in memory subsets. Collection of samples was limited to blood; tissue repertoires likely differ.

Sorted-subset replicate PCR reactions were performed with around 200 ng DNA, corresponding to tens of thousands of T cell genomes. The repertoire was sequenced with immunoSEQ multiplex PCR; TCRdb's copy has only in-frame clones and lacks some. The data hold fewer than 1.6 million clones, with around 98.5% observed a single time. As concerns this clone: Its matching antigen is unknown.

Healthy adults negative for HIV, lacking recent acute infections or vaccinations, served as donors. The sequenced sample consisted of naive CD4+ T cells sorted from blood. Described subset: CD45RA+ positively selected. This clonotype originated in a man aged 25 to 40 in good health. The chain joins TRBV15 to TRBJ2-7; no reliable D call. The CDR3 is CATSRAASYEQYF. CDR3 nucleotides: TGTGCCACCAGCAGAGCTGCCTCCTACGAGCAGTACTTC.